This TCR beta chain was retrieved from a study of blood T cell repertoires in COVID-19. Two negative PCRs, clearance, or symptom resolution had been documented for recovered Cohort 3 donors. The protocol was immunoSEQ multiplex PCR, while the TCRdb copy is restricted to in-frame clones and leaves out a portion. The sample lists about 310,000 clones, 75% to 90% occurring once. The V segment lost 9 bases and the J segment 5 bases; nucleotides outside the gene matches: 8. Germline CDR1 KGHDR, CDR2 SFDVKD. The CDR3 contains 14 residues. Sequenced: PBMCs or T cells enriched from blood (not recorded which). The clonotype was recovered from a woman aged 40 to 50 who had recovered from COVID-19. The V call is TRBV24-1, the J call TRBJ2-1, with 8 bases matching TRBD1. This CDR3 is CATDTGTGDNEQFF. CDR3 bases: TGTGCCACCGATACCGGGACAGGAGACAATGAGCAGTTCTTC.